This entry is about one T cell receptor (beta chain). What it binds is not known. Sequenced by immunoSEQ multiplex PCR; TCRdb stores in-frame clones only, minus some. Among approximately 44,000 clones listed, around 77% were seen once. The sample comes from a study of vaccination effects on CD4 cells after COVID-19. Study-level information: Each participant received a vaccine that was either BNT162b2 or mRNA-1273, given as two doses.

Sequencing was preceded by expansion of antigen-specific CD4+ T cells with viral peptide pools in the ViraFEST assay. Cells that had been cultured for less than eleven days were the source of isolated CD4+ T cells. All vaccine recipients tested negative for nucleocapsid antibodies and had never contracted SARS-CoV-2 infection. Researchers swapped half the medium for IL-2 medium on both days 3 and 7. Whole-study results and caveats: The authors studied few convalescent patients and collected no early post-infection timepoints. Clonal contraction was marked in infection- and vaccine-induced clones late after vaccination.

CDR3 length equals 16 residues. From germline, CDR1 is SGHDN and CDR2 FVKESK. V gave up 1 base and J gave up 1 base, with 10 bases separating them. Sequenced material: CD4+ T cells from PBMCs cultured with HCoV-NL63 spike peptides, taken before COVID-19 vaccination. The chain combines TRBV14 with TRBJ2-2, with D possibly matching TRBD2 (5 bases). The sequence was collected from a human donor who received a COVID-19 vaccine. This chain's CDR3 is CASSQGGRGNTGELFF. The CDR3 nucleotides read TGTGCCAGCAGCCAAGGAGGGCGCGGGAACACCGGGGAGCTGTTTTTT.